Described below is a single T cell receptor (beta chain) sequence and its context. The data belong to a study of T cell changes during pregnancy in multiple sclerosis. Measured with immunoSEQ multiplex PCR; TCRdb has only the in-frame clones, and not every one. The table has roughly 38,000 clones, more than 85% seen once; the top ten hold under 2%. V lost 4 bases, J lost 8 bases, and 9 bases stayed unmatched. The CDR3 is made up of 14 amino acids. Germline CDR1 reads SGHRS; CDR2 reads YFSETQ. Sequenced material: CD4+ T cells from peripheral blood mononuclear cells, taken after pregnancy. The chain has TRBV5-1 and TRBJ1-3, with 7 positions matching TRBD1. This receptor was taken from a female donor in good health, enrolled as a control in a pregnancy study. For the CDR3, the DNA is TGCGCCAGCAGCACCCAGACAGGGACCTACACCATATATTTT. Residues: CASSTQTGTYTIYF.